The 11 T cell receptor beta chains reported below all come from one sample, sequenced in a study of blood T cell repertoires in COVID-19. Clones were read by immunoSEQ multiplex PCR, and TCRdb kept only the in-frame ones, dropping some. The repertoire includes 100,000 to 150,000 clones, roughly 90% of them detected once, and around 8% sits in the top ten. The sequencing input was peripheral blood. These receptors all come from a man between 70 and 80 years old who had recovered from COVID-19.

The chain has TRBV5-4 and TRBJ2-1, with TRBD2 matching over 7 bases. The CDR3 sequence is 15 residues long. Germline V gives CDR1 SGHNT, CDR2 YYREEE (reference sequence). Losses at the gene ends were 0 bases for V and 1 base for J; bases not matched to a gene: 1. The CDR3 bases are TGTGCCAGCAGCTTGGTCGGGGGGTCCTACAATGAGCAGTTCTTC. Translation: CASSLVGGSYNEQFF.

J is TRBJ1-6 and V is TRBV5-5, with a tentative D call TRBD1 (6 bases). V was clipped by 1 base and J by 8 bases, with 22 bases between them. There are 18 residues in the CDR3. Germline V gene data show CDR1 as SGHKS and CDR2 as YYEKEE (reference sequence). The CDR3 reads CASSLREWVGGSDSPLHF. The CDR3 DNA reads TGTGCCAGCAGCTTGAGGGAATGGGTAGGGGGTTCGGATTCACCCCTCCACTTT.

The sample holds one count of this clone. This chain uses TRBV7-6 with TRBJ2-7, with 9 bases identical to TRBD1. The CDR3 length is 15 residues. With V trimmed by 2 bases and J by 3 bases, 5 bases remained unmatched. In germline, CDR1 is SGHVS, CDR2 FNYEAQ. DNA for the CDR3: TGTGCCAGCAGCTTAAAATGGGGACAGGGCTACGAGCAGTACTTC. Protein sequence: CASSLKWGQGYEQYF.

The CDR3 bases are TGTGCCTCAAGCCCCGCAGGGCACTACCCCCCTTGCGAGCAGTACTTC. It translates to CASSPAGHYPPCEQYF. The J gene is TRBJ2-7, the V gene TRBV15, with D possibly matching TRBD1 (5 bases). CDR1 and CDR2 (germline): LNHNV, YYDKDF (reference sequence). The CDR3 runs to 16 residues. Trimming removed 11 bases at V and 6 bases at J, with 29 bases between.

This chain joins TRBV5-3 and TRBJ2-5; 7 bases are a match to TRBD2. TRBV5-3 is labeled an ORF, and its function is uncertain. The junction had 15 bases not matched to a gene; V was cut back by 10 bases and J by 9 bases. The CDR3 is 13 amino acids. CDR3 nucleotide sequence: TGTGCCCACGTCTGGGGAGGGCTCGGGGCCCAGTACTTC. It yields the protein CAHVWGGLGAQYF.

The chain employs TRBV2 and TRBJ2-5; TRBD1 is a possible D gene (5 bases). This CDR3 has 14 residues. Germline loops: CDR1 SNHLY, CDR2 FYNNEI. V was trimmed by 3 bases and J by 1 base, leaving 9 bases between them. The CDR3 DNA reads as TGTGCCAGCAGTGATCCTGGGGCCCAAGAGACCCAGTACTTC. It translates to CASSDPGAQETQYF.

The table lists this clone with a count of one. This chain joins TRBV11-3 and TRBJ2-3, with no clear D. V was shortened by 1 base and J by 1 base, with 6 bases between the two germline ends. Germline V gives CDR1 SGHNT, CDR2 YENEEA. This CDR3 is built from 14 residues. Written as DNA, the CDR3 is TGTGCCAGCAGCTTAGTGTCGGGCACAGATACGCAGTATTTT. It translates to CASSLVSGTDTQYF.

CDR3 amino acids: CASSPGGRGGTGELFF. Here the CDR3 DNA reads TGTGCCAGCAGCCCAGGGGGCCGGGGAGGGACCGGGGAGCTGTTTTTT. The chain carries TRBV5-4 and TRBJ2-2; D may be TRBD1 (8 bases). Germline values: CDR1 SGHNT, CDR2 YYREEE (reference sequence). The length of the CDR3 is 16 residues. With 4 bases removed from V and 5 bases from J, the gap between germline ends came to 18 bases.

The gene calls are TRBV5-1 and TRBJ2-3, with 7 nucleotides matching TRBD2. The ends lost 0 bases at V and 2 bases at J; junction bases unmatched: 6. CDR1 and CDR2 (germline): SGHRS, YFSETQ. The CDR3 is made up of 16 amino acids. CDR3 amino acids: CASSLALAEFTDTQYF. CDR3 nucleotides: TGCGCCAGCAGCTTGGCCCTAGCGGAATTCACAGATACGCAGTATTTT.

The chain employs TRBV18 and TRBJ2-3; 7 nucleotides match TRBD2. The CDR3 has 15 amino acids. Trimming at V came to 1 base and at J to 2 bases, leaving 3 bases not matched to a gene. CDR1 and CDR2 from the germline V gene are KGHSH and LQKENI. Here the CDR3 reads CASSPRGGNTDTQYF. CDR3 DNA sequence: TGTGCCAGCTCACCACGGGGGGGAAACACAGATACGCAGTATTTT.

The chain combines TRBV20-1 with TRBJ1-1; TRBD1 matches at 8 bases. The CDR3 is 12 residues long. With 3 bases clipped from V and 5 bases from J, the junction kept 2 bases outside the gene matches. CDR1 DFQATT and CDR2 SNEGSKA come from the germline V gene (reference sequence). CDR3 in DNA: TGCAGTGCTAGTTACAGGGGGACTGAAGCTTTCTTT. It specifies CSASYRGTEAFF.